The clone carrying this T cell receptor (beta chain) was detected ten times or more. Antigen: not known. These data are taken from a study of CD8 T cells in ankylosing spondylitis. Study-wide points: Some motif variants had been reported before (in reactive arthritis synovial fluid and blood).

TCR beta libraries were made by quantitative 5'-RACE with molecular barcodes. TCRdb fed the 5' RACE reads into MiXCR, producing one record per CDR3 protein. Found here are a few hundred thousand distinct CDR3 sequences, about 10% of them singletons; the top ten hold 20% to 25%. J lost 2 bases, V lost 0 bases, and 1 base had no gene match. The CDR3 is made up of 15 amino acids. The sequence was collected from a male donor with ankylosing spondylitis or in good health (not recorded which). Sequenced material: blood, either unsorted or a sorted T cell fraction (not recorded which). The chain has TRBV12-3 or TRBV12-4 and TRBJ2-3, with 8 bases aligning to TRBD2. In DNA, the CDR3 is TGTGCCAGCAGTTTAGCAGCGGGAGCCACAGATACGCAGTATTTT. It codes for CASSLAAGATDTQYF.